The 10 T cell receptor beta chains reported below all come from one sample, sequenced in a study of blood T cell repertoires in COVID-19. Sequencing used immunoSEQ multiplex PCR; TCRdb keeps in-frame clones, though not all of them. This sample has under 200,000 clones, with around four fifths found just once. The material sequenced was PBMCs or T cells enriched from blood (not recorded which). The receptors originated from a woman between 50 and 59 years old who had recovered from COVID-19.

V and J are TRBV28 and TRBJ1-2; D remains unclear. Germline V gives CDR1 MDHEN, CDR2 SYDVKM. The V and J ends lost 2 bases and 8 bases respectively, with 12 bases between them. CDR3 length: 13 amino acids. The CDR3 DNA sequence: TGTGCCAGCAGTTTACTGGGCGGGCTCGGCTACACCTTC. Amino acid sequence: CASSLLGGLGYTF.

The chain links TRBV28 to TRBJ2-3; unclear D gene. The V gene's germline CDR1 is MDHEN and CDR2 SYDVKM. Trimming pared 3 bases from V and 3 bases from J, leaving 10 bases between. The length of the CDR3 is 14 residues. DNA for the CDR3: TGTGCCAGCAGTTTGCCAGGATTAACAGATACGCAGTATTTT. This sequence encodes CASSLPGLTDTQYF.

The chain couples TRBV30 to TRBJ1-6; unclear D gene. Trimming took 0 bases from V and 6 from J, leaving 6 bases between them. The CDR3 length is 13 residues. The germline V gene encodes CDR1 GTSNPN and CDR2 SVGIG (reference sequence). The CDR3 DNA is TGTGCCTGGAGTGTACATCCTAATTCACCCCTCCACTTT. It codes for CAWSVHPNSPLHF.

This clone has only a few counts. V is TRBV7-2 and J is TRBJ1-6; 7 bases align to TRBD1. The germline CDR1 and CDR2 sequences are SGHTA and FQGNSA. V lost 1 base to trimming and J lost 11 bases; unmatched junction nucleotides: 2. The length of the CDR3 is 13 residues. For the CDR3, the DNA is TGTGCCAGCAGCTTAGGGGGACAGACACCCCTCCACTTT. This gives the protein CASSLGGQTPLHF.

In DNA form, the CDR3 reads TGCAGCGTTTCTCCTCCGGGACAGGGGCCAGATACGCAGTATTTT. Amino acids: CSVSPPGQGPDTQYF. This chain links TRBV29-1 with TRBJ2-3; TRBD1 matches at 10 bases. Germline V gene lookup returns CDR1 SQVTM and CDR2 ANQGSEA. With V trimmed by 5 bases and J by 4 bases, 9 bases remained unmatched. The CDR3 is made up of 15 amino acids.

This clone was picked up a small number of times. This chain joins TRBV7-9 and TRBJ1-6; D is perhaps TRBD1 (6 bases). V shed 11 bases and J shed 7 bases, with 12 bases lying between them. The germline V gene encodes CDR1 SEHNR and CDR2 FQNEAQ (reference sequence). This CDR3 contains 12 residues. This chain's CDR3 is CAGGQFNSPLHF. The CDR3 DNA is TGTGCCGGGGGACAATTCAATTCACCCCTCCACTTT.

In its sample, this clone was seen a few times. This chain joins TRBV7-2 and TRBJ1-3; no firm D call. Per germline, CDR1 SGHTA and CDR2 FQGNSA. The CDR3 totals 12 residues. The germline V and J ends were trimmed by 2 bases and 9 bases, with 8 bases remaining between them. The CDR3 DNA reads TGTGCCAGCAGCTTAATCTTCGGCACCATATATTTT. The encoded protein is CASSLIFGTIYF.

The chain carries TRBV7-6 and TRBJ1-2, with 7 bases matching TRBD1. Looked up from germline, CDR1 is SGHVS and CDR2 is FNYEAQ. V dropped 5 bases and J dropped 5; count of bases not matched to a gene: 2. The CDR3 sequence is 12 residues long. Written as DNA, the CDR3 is TGTGCCAGCAGCCCGGGACAGTATGGCTACACCTTC. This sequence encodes CASSPGQYGYTF.

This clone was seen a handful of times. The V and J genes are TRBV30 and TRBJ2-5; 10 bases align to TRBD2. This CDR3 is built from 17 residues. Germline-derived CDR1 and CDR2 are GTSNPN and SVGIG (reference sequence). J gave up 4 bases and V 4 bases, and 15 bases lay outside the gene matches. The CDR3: CAWTPRRGLAFGETQYF. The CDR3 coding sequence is TGTGCCTGGACTCCACGTCGGGGACTAGCGTTCGGAGAGACCCAGTACTTC. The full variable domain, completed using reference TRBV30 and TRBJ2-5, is SQTIHQWPATLVQPVGSPLSLECTVEGTSNPNLYWYRQAAGRGLQLLFYSVGIGQISSEVPQNLSASRPQDRQFILSSKKLLLSDSGFYLCAWTPRRGLAFGETQYFGPGTRLLVL.

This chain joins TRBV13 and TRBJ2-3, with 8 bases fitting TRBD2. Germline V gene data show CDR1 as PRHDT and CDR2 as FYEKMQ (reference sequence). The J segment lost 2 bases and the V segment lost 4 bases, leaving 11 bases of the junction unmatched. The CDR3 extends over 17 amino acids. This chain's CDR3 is CASSSPGSSGVTDTQYF. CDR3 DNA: TGTGCCAGCAGCTCCCCTGGGAGTAGCGGGGTCACAGATACGCAGTATTTT. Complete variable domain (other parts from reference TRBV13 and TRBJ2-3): AAGVIQSPRHLIKEKRETATLKCYPIPRHDTVYWYQQGPGQDPQFLISFYEKMQSDKGSIPDRFSAQQFSDYHSELNMSSLELGDSALYFCASSSPGSSGVTDTQYFGPGTRLTVL.